This T cell receptor (beta chain) originates from a study of blood T cell repertoires in COVID-19. Across the whole study: Samples came from the United States, Italy and Spain, spanning acute and convalescent COVID-19.

Clinical histories supplied by participants themselves formed the basis of cohort assignment. The V end was cut by 1 base, the J end by 6 bases, with 10 bases between. The germline V gene encodes CDR1 SGDLS and CDR2 YYNGEE. CDR3 length equals 13 residues. As processed by the authors: Estimates of nucleated cell counts were drawn from the amplification of reference gene primers. Data came from immunoSEQ multiplex PCR; TCRdb stores just in-frame clones and leaves some out. V and J calls and clone size are those listed in that table; D and trimming were worked out from the DNA. The sample yields 200,000 to 300,000 clones, 86% seen once.

The material sequenced was PBMCs or T cells enriched from blood (not recorded which). The source is a woman aged 35 to 49 with acute COVID-19. V usage is TRBV9 and J usage is TRBJ1-2, with D possibly TRBD1 on 6 matching bases. CDR3 region: CASSVSQGNGYTF. Written as DNA, the CDR3 is TGTGCCAGCAGCGTATCACAGGGAAATGGCTACACCTTC. Full variable domain (rest looked up from reference TRBV9 and TRBJ1-2): DSGVTQTPKHLITATGQRVTLRCSPRSGDLSVYWYQQSLDQGLQFLIQYYNGEERAKGNILERFSAQQFPDLHSELNLSSLELGDSALYFCASSVSQGNGYTFGSGTRLTVV.